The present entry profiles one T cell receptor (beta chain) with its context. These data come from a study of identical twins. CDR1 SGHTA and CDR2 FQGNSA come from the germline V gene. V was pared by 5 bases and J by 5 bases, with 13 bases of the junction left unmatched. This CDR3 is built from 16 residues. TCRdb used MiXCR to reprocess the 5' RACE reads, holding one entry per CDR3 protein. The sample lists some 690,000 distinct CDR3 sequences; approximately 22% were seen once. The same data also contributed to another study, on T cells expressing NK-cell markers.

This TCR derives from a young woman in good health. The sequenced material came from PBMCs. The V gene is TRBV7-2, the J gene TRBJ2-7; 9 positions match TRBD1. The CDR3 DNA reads TGTGCCAGCAGCCCCTCCCTGGGACAGGGTGCGGACGAGCAGTACTTC. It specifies CASSPSLGQGADEQYF.